These 24 T cell receptor beta chains were all obtained from the same sample, sequenced in a study of cytomegalovirus exposure and HLA in healthy donors. Generated by immunoSEQ multiplex PCR, the TCRdb table keeps only in-frame clones and is missing some. Seen here are 200,000 to 250,000 clones, over 70% observed once, and the top ten hold over 11%. Material: PBMCs. These receptors all stem from a woman younger than 45 in good health and CMV-seropositive.

The rearrangement links TRBV5-6 to TRBJ2-7; the D gene could be TRBD1 or TRBD2 (5 bases each). The germline gives CDR1 SGHDT, CDR2 YYEEEE. The CDR3 contains 15 residues. Trimming removed 4 bases from V and 0 bases from J, with 14 bases in between. The CDR3 DNA reads as TGTGCCAGCAGCCCAACCGGGACGGGCTCCTACGAGCAGTACTTC. Its translation: CASSPTGTGSYEQYF. Using reference TRBV5-6 and TRBJ2-7 for the parts outside the CDR3, the full variable domain is DAGVTQSPTHLIKTRGQQVTLRCSPKSGHDTVSWYQQALGQGPQFIFQYYEEEERQRGNFPDRFSGHQFPNYSSELNVNALLLGDSALYLCASSPTGTGSYEQYFGPGTRLTVT.

The chain carries TRBV6-4 and TRBJ2-1; TRBD2 matches at 14 bases. CDR1 is MRHNA, CDR2 SNTAGT, per germline. Trimming cost V 5 bases and J 8 bases; bases outside gene matches: 5. The CDR3 sequence is 15 residues long. CDR3 nucleotide sequence: TGTGCCAGCAGTCGACTAGCGGGAGGGCAGGATGAGCAGTTCTTC. It specifies CASSRLAGGQDEQFF.

This chain uses TRBV7-2 with TRBJ2-2; 7 nucleotides align to TRBD1. J was trimmed by 2 bases and V by 5 bases; bases with no gene match: 8. This CDR3 has 16 amino acids. The germline V gene encodes CDR1 SGHTA and CDR2 FQGNSA. The CDR3 loop is CASSPGGTANTGELFF. The CDR3 nucleotides are TGTGCCAGCAGCCCAGGGGGTACGGCCAACACCGGGGAGCTGTTTTTT.

The chain combines TRBV5-4 with TRBJ2-4; 8 bases are a match to TRBD2. V lost 4 bases to trimming and J lost 3 bases; unmatched junction nucleotides: 6. The germline gives CDR1 SGHNT, CDR2 YYREEE (reference sequence). CDR3 length: 15 amino acids. Here the CDR3 reads CASSRAGVSKNIQYF. CDR3 nucleotides: TGTGCCAGCAGCCGAGCGGGAGTGAGCAAAAACATTCAGTACTTC.

This rearrangement joins TRBV18 to TRBJ1-1, with 9 nucleotides matching TRBD1. This CDR3 comprises 15 residues. CDR1 KGHSH and CDR2 LQKENI come from the germline V gene. J gave up 5 bases and V 0 bases, and 4 bases lay outside the gene matches. CDR3 coding DNA: TGTGCCAGCTCACCACCGGGGACAGGGCGGACTGAAGCTTTCTTT. This codes for CASSPPGTGRTEAFF.

The chain employs TRBV29-1 and TRBJ2-3, with 7 bases that match TRBD1. This CDR3 region has 11 residues. The V gene end was trimmed by 6 bases and the J gene end by 4 bases; junction bases not matched to a gene: 1. Germline V gene lookup returns CDR1 SQVTM and CDR2 ANQGSEA. CDR3 residues: CSVQGADTQYF. The CDR3 DNA follows: TGCAGCGTCCAGGGGGCAGATACGCAGTATTTT.

The chain employs TRBV6-1 and TRBJ2-7; tentatively, D is TRBD1 (5 bases). Germline V lookup: CDR1 MNHNS, CDR2 SASEGT. Trimming removed 2 bases at V and 2 bases at J, with 16 bases between. The CDR3 runs to 16 residues. DNA of the CDR3: TGTGCCAGCAGTGAACCCCCGGCAGGGCAACCCTACGAGCAGTACTTC. Its translation: CASSEPPAGQPYEQYF.

The genes are TRBV11-3 and TRBJ2-2, with D uncertain. The V gene's germline CDR1 is SGHNT and CDR2 YENEEA. The CDR3 runs 12 residues. The germline V and J ends were trimmed by 6 bases and 4 bases, with 6 bases remaining between them. Here the CDR3 reads CASRSPTGELFF. The CDR3 nucleotides are TGTGCCAGCAGGTCCCCCACCGGGGAGCTGTTTTTT.

A note on this clone: Compared with germline, one end of the junction differs, possibly owing to a read error. V gene TRBV7-7 combines with J gene TRBJ1-1; no definite D call. Germline V CDR1 and CDR2: SSHAT, FNYEAQ (reference sequence). The CDR3 consists of 13 residues. The CDR3, as DNA: TGTGCTAGCAGCTTACACGGGGACACTGAAGCTTTCTTT. It encodes CASSLHGDTEAFF.

V gene TRBV6-4 combines with J gene TRBJ1-1; the match to TRBD1 covers 7 bases. From germline, CDR1 is MRHNA and CDR2 SNTAGT. J lost 3 bases, V lost 3 bases, and 4 bases had no gene match. The CDR3 runs 14 residues. The CDR3: CASSESGTDTEAFF. The CDR3, as DNA: TGTGCCAGCAGTGAATCCGGGACAGACACTGAAGCTTTCTTT.

The chain recombines TRBV2 with TRBJ2-1; D is unclear. Between the trimmed V and J ends, which lost 4 bases and 8 bases, there was a span of 9 bases. The CDR3 is 12 residues long. Germline V lookup: CDR1 SNHLY, CDR2 FYNNEI. CDR3 DNA sequence: TGTGCCAGCAGTGGGACCCTCGATGAGCAGTTCTTC. Encoded protein: CASSGTLDEQFF.

This chain uses TRBV7-2 with TRBJ2-7, with TRBD2 matching over 7 bases. V lost 5 bases, J lost 6 bases, and 19 bases stayed unmatched. The CDR3 has 17 amino acids. Germline V gene sequence: CDR1 SGHTA, CDR2 FQGNSA. CDR3 loop: CASSPKGREGLRFEQYF. The CDR3 nucleotides read TGTGCCAGCAGCCCCAAGGGGAGGGAGGGCCTACGATTCGAGCAGTACTTC.

V usage is TRBV30 and J usage is TRBJ2-3, with TRBD1 as a possible D gene (5 bases). Trimming pared 5 bases from V and 5 bases from J, leaving 17 bases between. Germline V gives CDR1 GTSNPN, CDR2 SVGIG (reference sequence). CDR3 length: 14 amino acids. This CDR3 reads CAWGPGRVVDTQYF. Here the CDR3 DNA reads TGTGCCTGGGGCCCGGGCAGGGTTGTAGATACGCAGTATTTT. The whole variable domain, remainder taken from reference TRBV30 and TRBJ2-3, is SQTIHQWPATLVQPVGSPLSLECTVEGTSNPNLYWYRQAAGRGLQLLFYSVGIGQISSEVPQNLSASRPQDRQFILSSKKLLLSDSGFYLCAWGPGRVVDTQYFGPGTRLTVL.

The chain recombines TRBV4-1 with TRBJ1-4; 9 bases fit TRBD1. Losses at the gene ends were 4 bases for V and 5 bases for J; bases not matched to a gene: 5. The germline gives CDR1 MGHRA, CDR2 YSYEKL. This CDR3 has 15 residues. Here the CDR3 reads CASSRGDRVNEKLFF. The CDR3, as DNA: TGCGCCAGCAGCCGAGGGGACAGGGTAAATGAAAAACTGTTTTTT.

The V gene is TRBV4-1, the J gene TRBJ2-2; no reliable D call. V was trimmed by 0 bases and J by 0 bases, leaving 8 bases between them. The germline V gene encodes CDR1 MGHRA and CDR2 YSYEKL. The length of the CDR3 is 16 residues. This CDR3 is CASSQDLGPNTGELFF. In DNA, the CDR3 is TGCGCCAGCAGCCAAGACCTAGGACCGAACACCGGGGAGCTGTTTTTT.

The genes are TRBV5-6 and TRBJ1-2; D remains ambiguous. V lost 0 bases and J 7 bases, leaving 7 bases between the germline ends. This CDR3 is 12 amino acids long. Germline V lookup: CDR1 SGHDT, CDR2 YYEEEE. The CDR3 spells CASSLGGFGYTF. The CDR3 coding sequence is TGTGCCAGCAGCTTGGGGGGATTTGGCTACACCTTC.

The CDR3 nucleotides are TGTGCCAGCAGCTCATACCCACGGGGCTATGGCTACACCTTC. This translates into CASSSYPRGYGYTF. The chain carries TRBV7-2 and TRBJ1-2; D gene ambiguous. The CDR3 has 14 amino acids. Germline CDR1 is SGHTA and CDR2 is FQGNSA. V lost 4 bases to trimming and J lost 4 bases, with 13 bases between them.

The J gene is TRBJ2-3, the V gene TRBV4-1, with 7 positions matching TRBD1. J lost 1 base, V lost 0 bases, and 1 base had no gene match. Germline CDR1 reads MGHRA; CDR2 reads YSYEKL. The length of the CDR3 is 15 residues. The CDR3 loop is CASSQEQGRTDTQYF. The DNA of the CDR3 is TGCGCCAGCAGCCAAGAACAGGGGCGCACAGATACGCAGTATTTT.

The chain uses TRBV2 and TRBJ2-1; 7 positions agree with TRBD2. From germline, CDR1 is SNHLY and CDR2 FYNNEI. The CDR3 runs 14 residues. The V segment lost 8 bases and the J segment 3 bases; nucleotides outside the gene matches: 7. CDR3 region: CASLGGRFYNEQFF. CDR3 nucleotides: TGTGCCAGCCTCGGGGGGAGGTTCTACAATGAGCAGTTCTTC. The full variable domain, rest sourced from reference TRBV2 and TRBJ2-1, is EPEVTQTPSHQVTQMGQEVILRCVPISNHLYFYWYRQILGQKVEFLVSFYNNEISEKSEIFDDQFSVERPDGSNFTLKIRSTKLEDSAMYFCASLGGRFYNEQFFGPGTRLTVL.

The chain recombines TRBV27 with TRBJ2-7; TRBD2 agrees at 12 bases. This CDR3 has 16 residues. The trim removed 3 bases at V and 4 bases at J, leaving 7 bases unmatched. Germline V gene data show CDR1 as MNHEY and CDR2 as SMNVEV (reference sequence). The CDR3 is CASSFILAGGPYEQYF. In DNA, the CDR3 is TGTGCCAGCAGTTTCATCCTAGCGGGAGGGCCATACGAGCAGTACTTC.

This chain uses TRBV9 with TRBJ1-1; weak D call: TRBD1 (5 bases). Germline CDR1 reads SGDLS; CDR2 reads YYNGEE. This CDR3 spans 14 amino acids. V lost 2 bases and J 3 bases, leaving 11 bases between the germline ends. The DNA for the CDR3 is TGTGCCAGCAGCGTCGGTGGGGGGTACACTGAAGCTTTCTTT. Translating it yields CASSVGGGYTEAFF.

The chain uses TRBV19 and TRBJ1-5, with D perhaps TRBD1 (6 bases). V was clipped by 5 bases and J by 4 bases, with 21 bases between them. This CDR3 contains 17 residues. The germline CDR1 and CDR2 sequences are LNHDA and SQIVND (reference sequence). The CDR3 region is CASSPLGVDSTNQPQHF. The CDR3 nucleotides read TGTGCCAGTAGTCCCTTAGGTGTGGACAGTACAAATCAGCCCCAGCATTTT.

The gene calls are TRBV9 and TRBJ2-7, with no clear D. CDR3 length equals 15 residues. In germline, CDR1 is SGDLS, CDR2 YYNGEE. V gave up 3 bases and J gave up 6 bases, with 19 bases separating them. CDR3 region: CASSEAPVFTSEQYF. In nucleotides, the CDR3 is TGTGCCAGCAGCGAGGCCCCTGTGTTTACGAGCGAGCAGTACTTC.

The gene calls are TRBV28 and TRBJ1-5; the D is unclear. The length of the CDR3 is 17 residues. In germline, CDR1 is MDHEN, CDR2 SYDVKM. Trimming removed 1 base at V and 5 bases at J, with 18 bases between. The CDR3 here is CASSLSVWSRAHQPQHF. In DNA form, the CDR3 reads TGTGCCAGCAGTTTATCAGTCTGGTCCCGTGCCCATCAGCCCCAGCATTTT. Looking up the rest from reference TRBV28 and TRBJ1-5 gives the full variable domain: DVKVTQSSRYLVKRTGEKVFLECVQDMDHENMFWYRQDPGLGLRLIYFSYDVKMKEKGDIPEGYSVSREKKERFSLILESASTNQTSMYLCASSLSVWSRAHQPQHFGDGTRLSIL.